A single sample gave rise to the 23 T cell receptor beta chains below, sequenced in a study of graft-versus-host responses after intestinal transplantation. No cognate antigen is known for these TCRs. Assay used: immunoSEQ multiplex PCR; TCRdb lists only in-frame clones, some missing. The repertoire holds some 80,000 clones, under 95% seen once, with about 8% in the top ten. The specimen was unstimulated CD8+ T cells sorted from spleen or lymph node cells, collected before transplant. These receptors came from a human donor who was the organ donor for an intestinal transplant.

J is TRBJ2-1 and V is TRBV7-2; 7 bases line up with TRBD2. The CDR3 contains 17 residues. V shed 3 bases and J 5 bases; nucleotides not matched to a gene: 13. Looked up from germline, CDR1 is SGHTA and CDR2 is FQGNSA. The CDR3 nucleotides are TGTGCCAGCAGCTTGGTGGGACTACCAGGAGGGGACAATGAGCAGTTCTTC. Its protein product is CASSLVGLPGGDNEQFF.

The chain recombines TRBV10-3 with TRBJ2-5; perhaps TRBD2 as D (6 bases). Germline V CDR1 and CDR2: ENHRY, SYGVKD. The CDR3 spans 15 residues. Trimming stripped 0 bases from V and 2 bases from J, with 10 bases between. The CDR3 region has the DNA TGTGCCATCAGTGAGTCAGAGGGACTGCAAGAGACCCAGTACTTC. Its translation is CAISESEGLQETQYF.

J is TRBJ1-1 and V is TRBV5-6; D not certain. Germline lookup yields CDR1 SGHDT and CDR2 YYEEEE. This CDR3 contains 12 residues. Trimming removed 0 bases at V and 9 bases at J, with 9 bases between. The DNA for the CDR3 is TGTGCCAGCAGCTTGGAGTTCGGGAAAGCTTTCTTT. It codes for CASSLEFGKAFF.

The chain links TRBV11-3 to TRBJ2-5, with D uncertain. V lost 5 bases, J lost 2 bases, and 21 bases lay in between. In germline, CDR1 is SGHNT, CDR2 YENEEA. The CDR3 loop spans 17 amino acids. Written as DNA, the CDR3 is TGTGCCAGCAGCCCGTCCGGCTCCTGGACGGAACAAGAGACCCAGTACTTC. This sequence encodes CASSPSGSWTEQETQYF.

The chain links TRBV5-6 to TRBJ1-1; no clear D. This CDR3 region has 14 residues. CDR1 SGHDT and CDR2 YYEEEE come from the germline V gene. Trimming left V 2 bases short and J 4 bases short, with 12 bases between. The CDR3 DNA sequence: TGTGCCAGCAGCTTTGTCCAGCAGTCCACTGAAGCTTTCTTT. Translating it yields CASSFVQQSTEAFF.

The chain joins TRBV13 to TRBJ2-7; 8 nucleotides line up with TRBD2. Per germline, CDR1 PRHDT and CDR2 FYEKMQ (reference sequence). This CDR3 has 15 amino acids. The trim removed 0 bases at V and 0 bases at J, leaving 1 base unmatched. CDR3 DNA sequence: TGTGCCAGCAGCTTAGGCAGCGGGAGCTCCTACGAGCAGTACTTC. Residues: CASSLGSGSSYEQYF.

This chain joins TRBV13 and TRBJ1-1; D is ambiguous. Germline lookup yields CDR1 PRHDT and CDR2 FYEKMQ (reference sequence). Trimming took off 4 bases at V and 4 bases at J, with 10 bases between the two ends. The length of the CDR3 is 13 residues. The CDR3 DNA is TGTGCCAGCAGCTCCAACCTTGGCACTGAAGCTTTCTTT. Translating gives CASSSNLGTEAFF.

This clone has just a few counts. V gene TRBV10-3 combines with J gene TRBJ1-4, with TRBD1 matching 7 bases. V trimming: 4 bases; J trimming: 4 bases; junction bases outside the gene matches: 3. Germline-derived CDR1 and CDR2 are ENHRY and SYGVKD. This CDR3 contains 14 residues. The CDR3 region has the DNA TGTGCCATCAGTGGGGACAGCCTTAATGAAAAACTGTTTTTT. Amino acid sequence: CAISGDSLNEKLFF.

The chain uses TRBV19 and TRBJ1-1, with no clear D. Trimming took off 8 bases at V and 8 bases at J, with 15 bases between the two ends. The CDR3 consists of 12 residues. Germline V gives CDR1 LNHDA, CDR2 SQIVND (reference sequence). The CDR3 DNA reads as TGTGCCAGTTCGGACGAGACAACCGAAGCTTTCTTT. It specifies CASSDETTEAFF. Full variable domain (outside the CDR3, taken from reference TRBV19 and TRBJ1-1): DGGITQSPKYLFRKEGQNVTLSCEQNLNHDAMYWYRQDPGQGLRLIYYSQIVNDFQKGDIAEGYSVSREKKESFPLTVTSAQKNPTAFYLCASSDETTEAFFGQGTRLTVV.

V usage is TRBV11-2 and J usage is TRBJ1-1; D remains ambiguous. Germline CDR1 reads SGHAT; CDR2 reads FQNNGV. The CDR3 has 13 amino acids. The germline V and J ends were trimmed by 3 bases and 5 bases, with 10 bases remaining between them. The CDR3 coding sequence is TGTGCCAGCAGCTTCCGGGGAGAGACTGAAGCTTTCTTT. Residues: CASSFRGETEAFF.

Concerning this clone: Because the CDR3's place on the DNA is in doubt, the DNA is left out and the CDR3 is given as listed by TCRdb. V gene TRBV7-6 combines with J gene TRBJ2-2. Germline values: CDR1 SGHVS, CDR2 FNYEAQ. The CDR3 contains 18 residues when both ends are counted. The CDR3 sequence is CASSLDPLEGFGAGELFF.

This chain links TRBV14 with TRBJ2-1; D is tentatively TRBD1 or TRBD2 (6 bases each). Per the germline V gene, CDR1 is SGHDN and CDR2 is FVKESK. Trimming took 4 bases from V and 5 from J, leaving 15 bases between them. The CDR3 spans 15 residues. The CDR3 loop is CASSLLRRGNNEQFF. Here the CDR3 DNA reads TGTGCCAGCAGCCTCCTCCGGAGGGGGAACAATGAGCAGTTCTTC.

The rearrangement joins TRBV19 to TRBJ1-2; tentatively, D is TRBD1 (6 bases). Germline loops: CDR1 LNHDA, CDR2 SQIVND (reference sequence). There are 13 residues in the CDR3. V was cut by 5 bases and J by 2 bases, with 9 bases left in between. CDR3 residues: CASSAGQNYGYTF. The CDR3, as DNA: TGTGCCAGTAGTGCAGGACAGAACTATGGCTACACCTTC.

In this sample, this clone turned up once. The chain uses TRBV15 and TRBJ1-6; no clear D. Germline V gene sequence: CDR1 LNHNV, CDR2 YYDKDF (reference sequence). The V end was cut by 3 bases, the J end by 7 bases, with 13 bases between. The CDR3 totals 15 residues. The CDR3 protein is CATSSRRSSNSPLHF. The CDR3 nucleotides read TGTGCCACCAGCAGTCGACGGAGCAGCAATTCACCCCTCCACTTT.

As for this clone: One junction end does not reproduce the germline sequence, and a read error may be involved. The J gene is TRBJ1-1, the V gene TRBV4-1; D gene unclear. The CDR3 is 14 residues long. Germline assignment: CDR1 MGHRA and CDR2 YSYEKL. CDR3 nucleotides: TGCGCCAGCAGCCCAATAAATATGAACACTGAAACTTTCTTT. Protein: CASSPINMNTETFF.

This clone appeared a single time. V and J are TRBV27 and TRBJ1-1; D might be TRBD1 (5 bases). The V gene lost 0 bases and the J gene lost 3 bases, with 8 bases spanning the gap. This CDR3 has 14 amino acids. Germline V CDR1 and CDR2: MNHEY, SMNVEV (reference sequence). CDR3 DNA: TGTGCCAGCAGTTTATCGGGGGGACACACTGAAGCTTTCTTT. Protein product: CASSLSGGHTEAFF.

CDR3 residues: CASSLGRQGGDYNYGYTF. The CDR3 region has the DNA TGTGCCAGCAGCCTGGGGCGACAGGGGGGGGATTATAACTATGGCTACACCTTC. This rearrangement joins TRBV7-6 to TRBJ1-2; 9 positions agree with TRBD1. This CDR3 contains 18 residues. V lost 5 bases, J lost 1 base, and 14 bases stayed unmatched. Germline V lookup: CDR1 SGHVS, CDR2 FNYEAQ.

The chain recombines TRBV5-1 with TRBJ2-7; a possible D gene is TRBD1 (5 bases). The CDR3 runs to 15 residues. The germline V and J ends were trimmed by 6 bases and 0 bases, with 16 bases remaining between them. Germline loops: CDR1 SGHRS, CDR2 YFSETQ. The CDR3 sequence is CASTLGLYSSYEQYF. In DNA, the CDR3 is TGCGCCAGCACCCTGGGGCTATACAGCTCCTACGAGCAGTACTTC.

The chain links TRBV7-9 to TRBJ2-1; D is possibly TRBD2 (5 bases). In germline, CDR1 is SEHNR, CDR2 FQNEAQ (reference sequence). The CDR3 spans 14 residues. V was cut by 6 bases and J by 0 bases, with 9 bases left in between. The CDR3 DNA reads as TGTGCCAGCAGTCAAGCGGACTCCTACAATGAGCAGTTCTTC. Protein product: CASSQADSYNEQFF.

J is TRBJ1-2 and V is TRBV7-6, with 9 bases matching TRBD1. The CDR3 loop spans 17 amino acids. Trimming cost V 5 bases and J 4 bases; bases outside gene matches: 14. The V gene's germline CDR1 is SGHVS and CDR2 FNYEAQ. The CDR3 region is CASSPGPGTGPSYGYTF. CDR3 bases: TGTGCCAGCAGCCCTGGTCCCGGGACAGGGCCGAGCTATGGCTACACCTTC. Full variable domain (rest looked up from reference TRBV7-6 and TRBJ1-2): GAGVSQSPRYKVTKRGQDVALRCDPISGHVSLYWYRQALGQGPEFLTYFNYEAQQDKSGLPNDRFSAERPEGSISTLTIQRTEQRDSAMYRCASSPGPGTGPSYGYTFGSGTRLTVV.

The chain uses TRBV4-1 and TRBJ2-5, with D possibly matching TRBD1 (5 bases). The germline CDR1 and CDR2 sequences are MGHRA and YSYEKL. Trimming stripped 1 base from V and 5 bases from J, with 14 bases between. The CDR3 runs 15 residues. In DNA form, the CDR3 reads TGCGCCAGCAGCCAAGTGGAAGGGGCGGAGGAGACCCAGTACTTC. It translates to CASSQVEGAEETQYF.

The rearrangement uses TRBV11-2 and TRBJ2-5, with 7 bases lining up with TRBD2. Germline V CDR1 and CDR2: SGHAT, FQNNGV. This CDR3 has 15 residues. The V gene end was trimmed by 4 bases and the J gene end by 5 bases; junction bases not matched to a gene: 10. CDR3 DNA sequence: TGTGCCAGCAGCTCCGCTGGGGGGGGAACGGAGACCCAGTACTTC. Protein product: CASSSAGGGTETQYF.

The V call is TRBV5-6, the J call TRBJ1-2; 7 nucleotides align to TRBD1. Per the germline V gene, CDR1 is SGHDT and CDR2 is YYEEEE. The CDR3 totals 15 residues. V was pared by 4 bases and J by 4 bases, with 10 bases of the junction left unmatched. The DNA of the CDR3 is TGTGCCAGCAGCCCCTCCAGGGGGTCCTTCTATGGCTACACCTTC. As protein: CASSPSRGSFYGYTF.